Following are 32 T cell receptor beta chains from one sample sequenced in a study of technical replicates of blood from a handful of donors. Here immunoSEQ multiplex PCR was the method, and the copy in TCRdb shows in-frame clones only, minus some. The table records 81,000 or so clones, approximately 96% of them present only once. The source material was T cells isolated from PBMCs. The receptors originated from a human donor in good health.

The CDR3 reads CASSLTRTSGAEQFF. The DNA of the CDR3 is TGTGCCAGCAGTTTAACGCGGACTAGCGGGGCTGAGCAGTTCTTC. V usage is TRBV28 and J usage is TRBJ2-1; 12 bases map to TRBD2. The V segment lost 2 bases and the J segment 9 bases; nucleotides outside the gene matches: 5. Germline loops: CDR1 MDHEN, CDR2 SYDVKM. This CDR3 is 15 amino acids long. The full variable domain, its missing parts supplied by reference TRBV28 and TRBJ2-1, is DVKVTQSSRYLVKRTGEKVFLECVQDMDHENMFWYRQDPGLGLRLIYFSYDVKMKEKGDIPEGYSVSREKKERFSLILESASTNQTSMYLCASSLTRTSGAEQFFGPGTRLTVL.

The chain carries TRBV4-1 and TRBJ2-1, with TRBD2 matching over 7 bases. Germline CDR1 and CDR2: MGHRA and YSYEKL. The trim removed 6 bases at V and 7 bases at J, leaving 9 bases unmatched. The CDR3 totals 14 residues. CDR3 region: CASRPAGMVNEQFF. The DNA of the CDR3 is TGCGCCAGCAGGCCAGCGGGAATGGTGAATGAGCAGTTCTTC.

In this sample, this clone turned up once. The rearrangement uses TRBV7-9 and TRBJ2-1; 8 bases match TRBD2. Germline CDR1 and CDR2: SEHNR and FQNEAQ (reference sequence). CDR3 length: 15 amino acids. V dropped 6 bases and J dropped 6; count of bases not matched to a gene: 10. This CDR3 reads CASRVSGAGGNEQFF. The CDR3, as DNA: TGTGCCAGCAGAGTTAGCGGGGCGGGGGGCAATGAGCAGTTCTTC.

This clone was detected only once. V is TRBV7-9 and J is TRBJ2-5, with TRBD1 matching over 9 bases. V was clipped by 5 bases and J by 7 bases; unmatched bases: 11. Germline CDR1 reads SEHNR; CDR2 reads FQNEAQ (reference sequence). This CDR3 is built from 15 residues. The CDR3 loop is CASSPGTGTNGTQYF. CDR3 DNA: TGTGCCAGCAGCCCTGGGACAGGGACGAATGGGACCCAGTACTTC.

This clone was recorded only once. V and J are TRBV30 and TRBJ1-2; no clear D. Germline V gene sequence: CDR1 GTSNPN, CDR2 SVGIG (reference sequence). V lost 2 bases and J lost 8, with 9 bases in between. The CDR3 runs 11 residues. CDR3 nucleotides: TGTGCCTGGAGTCCTCGCGGCGGCTACACCTTC. This sequence encodes CAWSPRGGYTF.

The chain recombines TRBV25-1 with TRBJ2-1; D call uncertain. Germline lookup yields CDR1 MGHDK and CDR2 SYGVNS. The CDR3 extends over 12 amino acids. Trimming pared 6 bases from V and 4 bases from J, leaving 7 bases between. CDR3 bases: TGTGCCAGCAGCGCCCTATACAATGAGCAGTTCTTC. This gives the protein CASSALYNEQFF.

This chain joins TRBV29-1 and TRBJ2-1, with TRBD2 as a possible D gene (7 bases). The germline V gene has CDR1 SQVTM and CDR2 ANQGSEA. Trimming removed 0 bases from V and 8 bases from J, with 17 bases in between. This CDR3 is built from 15 residues. In nucleotides, the CDR3 is TGCAGCGTTGAAGATACAGGGACTAACATCCATGAGCAGTTCTTC. This sequence encodes CSVEDTGTNIHEQFF.

The chain uses TRBV4-1 and TRBJ1-5, with unresolved D. Per germline, CDR1 MGHRA and CDR2 YSYEKL. This CDR3 is built from 15 residues. V shed 1 base and J shed 2 bases, with 9 bases lying between them. This CDR3 is CASSQVFRGNQPQHF. CDR3 coding DNA: TGCGCCAGCAGCCAAGTATTCCGGGGCAATCAGCCCCAGCATTTT.

The CDR3 coding sequence is TGCGCCAGCAGCCATACAGGGAAGAGGAATCAGCCCCAGCATTTT. Translation: CASSHTGKRNQPQHF. The chain combines TRBV4-1 with TRBJ1-5; weak D call: TRBD1 (6 bases). V shed 3 bases and J shed 4 bases, with 13 bases lying between them. This CDR3 contains 15 residues. CDR1 and CDR2 (germline): MGHRA, YSYEKL.

This chain uses TRBV14 with TRBJ1-2; 8 positions match TRBD1. The V segment lost 0 bases and the J segment 4 bases; nucleotides outside the gene matches: 10. CDR3 length: 17 amino acids. Germline V gene lookup returns CDR1 SGHDN and CDR2 FVKESK. The CDR3 sequence is CASSQERGRGPRYGYTF. In DNA, the CDR3 is TGTGCCAGCAGCCAAGAAAGAGGCAGGGGGCCCCGCTATGGCTACACCTTC.

The chain uses TRBV14 and TRBJ2-7, with TRBD1 matching over 11 bases. The J segment lost 2 bases and the V segment lost 0 bases, leaving 9 bases of the junction unmatched. Germline V gene sequence: CDR1 SGHDN, CDR2 FVKESK. The CDR3 extends over 18 amino acids. For the CDR3, the DNA is TGTGCCAGCAGCCAAGATAAGTTCCGGGACAGGGGGGCCTACGAGCAGTACTTC. Residues: CASSQDKFRDRGAYEQYF.

This chain connects TRBV5-6 to TRBJ2-1; TRBD2 is a possible D gene (5 bases). The CDR3 sequence is 16 residues long. V dropped 4 bases and J dropped 6 bases, with 20 bases sitting between them. Per the germline V gene, CDR1 is SGHDT and CDR2 is YYEEEE. The DNA for the CDR3 is TGTGCCAGCAGCCCGGGGAACCTCGCCCATACCAATGAGCAGTTCTTC. Amino acid sequence: CASSPGNLAHTNEQFF.

V usage is TRBV10-3 and J usage is TRBJ2-1; the match to TRBD2 covers 10 bases. This CDR3 is 16 amino acids long. V shed 2 bases and J 8 bases; nucleotides not matched to a gene: 9. Per germline, CDR1 ENHRY and CDR2 SYGVKD. Here the CDR3 reads CAISEEIAGGFDEQFF. CDR3 nucleotide sequence: TGTGCCATCAGTGAGGAAATAGCGGGAGGATTCGATGAGCAGTTCTTC.

The J gene is TRBJ1-5, the V gene TRBV6-5; the D gene is possibly TRBD1 (5 bases). CDR1 is MNHEY, CDR2 SVGAGI, per germline. V was shortened by 5 bases and J by 7 bases, with 12 bases between the two germline ends. CDR3 size: 13 residues. The CDR3 nucleotides read TGTGCCAGCAGTGGGGGACTAGGACAGCCCCAGCATTTT. It codes for CASSGGLGQPQHF.

The chain has TRBV12-5 and TRBJ1-5, with 8 bases identical to TRBD1. The germline V gene has CDR1 LGHNT and CDR2 FRNRAP. The CDR3 has 16 amino acids. V lost 1 base to trimming and J lost 6 bases; unmatched junction nucleotides: 8. CDR3 bases: TGTGCTAGTGGTTTGGGGACAGGGTTAGGGGGTCAGCCCCAGCATTTT. It specifies CASGLGTGLGGQPQHF.

This chain joins TRBV4-2 and TRBJ2-1; D not certain. There are 12 residues in the CDR3. Germline V lookup: CDR1 LGHNA, CDR2 YNFKEQ. Deletions cut 8 bases from V and 7 bases from J, with 12 bases between. The CDR3 loop is CASGRLENEQFF. CDR3 DNA sequence: TGTGCCAGCGGGCGTCTCGAGAATGAGCAGTTCTTC.

The rearrangement uses TRBV5-6 and TRBJ2-5; 7 bases align to TRBD2. V lost 3 bases, J lost 5 bases, and 16 bases stayed unmatched. The CDR3 consists of 17 residues. In germline, CDR1 is SGHDT, CDR2 YYEEEE. The CDR3 region has the DNA TGTGCCAGCAGCTCCAGCTTGGGGGGGATGGATGGGGAGACCCAGTACTTC. The encoded protein is CASSSSLGGMDGETQYF.

The V and J genes are TRBV28 and TRBJ2-1, with TRBD2 matching over 7 bases. Per the germline V gene, CDR1 is MDHEN and CDR2 is SYDVKM. V dropped 4 bases and J dropped 5; count of bases not matched to a gene: 11. This CDR3 region has 16 residues. CDR3 coding DNA: TGTGCCAGCAGTTACGTAGCGGGCCTCGGGAACAATGAGCAGTTCTTC. It encodes CASSYVAGLGNNEQFF.

This chain links TRBV4-1 with TRBJ1-1; D is possibly TRBD1 (6 bases). V shed 1 base and J shed 7 bases, with 7 bases lying between them. Germline V gene sequence: CDR1 MGHRA, CDR2 YSYEKL. There are 12 residues in the CDR3. The CDR3 is CASSQGDNEAFF. CDR3 nucleotides: TGCGCCAGCAGCCAAGGGGACAATGAAGCTTTCTTT.

V and J are TRBV28 and TRBJ1-2; possibly TRBD1 for D (5 bases). The germline V and J ends were trimmed by 3 bases and 10 bases, with 15 bases remaining between them. The CDR3 sequence is 13 residues long. Looked up from germline, CDR1 is MDHEN and CDR2 is SYDVKM. The CDR3: CASSFGQGFNYTF. The CDR3 coding sequence is TGTGCCAGCAGTTTCGGGCAGGGTTTTAACTACACCTTC.

The rearrangement links TRBV10-1 to TRBJ1-6; TRBD1 matches at 7 bases. With 4 bases clipped from V and 6 bases from J, the junction kept 3 bases outside the gene matches. The CDR3 has 14 residues. Germline-derived CDR1 and CDR2 are WNHNN and SYGVQD (reference sequence). The CDR3 DNA reads TGCGCCAGCAGTGCTGGGACAGCTAATTCACCCCTCCACTTT. Translating it yields CASSAGTANSPLHF.

The V and J genes are TRBV27 and TRBJ1-2; TRBD1 matches at 10 bases. The CDR3 sequence is 18 residues long. The germline gives CDR1 MNHEY, CDR2 SMNVEV (reference sequence). J gave up 1 base and V 4 bases, and 12 bases lay outside the gene matches. The CDR3: CASSSLSGTGDYNYGYTF. The CDR3 DNA reads TGTGCCAGCAGTTCCCTTTCCGGGACAGGGGATTATAACTATGGCTACACCTTC.

The chain combines TRBV19 with TRBJ2-2; tentative D call: TRBD2 (5 bases). Trimming removed 7 bases from V and 5 bases from J, with 38 bases in between. The CDR3 totals 22 residues. CDR1 and CDR2 (germline): LNHDA, SQIVND (reference sequence). The CDR3 DNA follows: TGTGCCAGTAAGCGGCAGCCCAAGCAATCGTCGGTCCCCTCTAGGAGAACCGGGGAGCTGTTTTTT. Its translation is CASKRQPKQSSVPSRRTGELFF.

In DNA form, the CDR3 reads TGTGCCAGCAGCCCCTTCAACACTGAAGCTTTCTTT. Protein sequence: CASSPFNTEAFF. J is TRBJ1-1 and V is TRBV7-9; D not certain. The CDR3 loop spans 12 amino acids. The germline CDR1 and CDR2 sequences are SEHNR and FQNEAQ (reference sequence). V lost 5 bases and J lost 2, with 6 bases in between.

This chain connects TRBV5-1 to TRBJ2-1; maybe TRBD1 (6 bases). Between the trimmed V and J ends, which lost 4 bases and 5 bases, there was a span of 28 bases. Germline V gene data show CDR1 as SGHRS and CDR2 as YFSETQ. This CDR3 spans 19 amino acids. CDR3 residues: CASSQPMGWAQGKDNEQFF. DNA for the CDR3: TGCGCCAGCAGCCAACCCATGGGGTGGGCGCAGGGGAAAGACAATGAGCAGTTCTTC.

The chain is built from TRBV6-1 and TRBJ1-5; tentatively, D is TRBD1 (5 bases). V was pared by 7 bases and J by 5 bases, with 12 bases between. CDR3 length: 13 residues. Germline values: CDR1 MNHNS, CDR2 SASEGT. The CDR3 bases are TGTGCCAGCAACAAGGACATTGATCAGCCCCAGCATTTT. This codes for CASNKDIDQPQHF.

The rearrangement links TRBV7-9 to TRBJ2-7, with TRBD1 matching 10 bases. The CDR3 contains 14 residues. CDR1 and CDR2 from the germline V gene are SEHNR and FQNEAQ (reference sequence). V shed 5 bases and J 4 bases; nucleotides not matched to a gene: 5. The CDR3 DNA reads as TGTGCCAGCAGCCCCGGACAGGGGGGGTACGAGCAGTACTTC. It codes for CASSPGQGGYEQYF. Variable domain in full (rest from reference TRBV7-9 and TRBJ2-7): DTGVSQNPRHKITKRGQNVTFRCDPISEHNRLYWYRQTLGQGPEFLTYFQNEAQLEKSRLLSDRFSAERPKGSFSTLEIQRTEQGDSAMYLCASSPGQGGYEQYFGPGTRLTVT.

The chain has TRBV10-2 and TRBJ2-1; TRBD1 might be the D (6 bases). Trimming took off 4 bases at V and 6 bases at J, with 16 bases between the two ends. The germline CDR1 and CDR2 sequences are WSHSY and SAAADI. The CDR3 is 15 residues long. CDR3 nucleotide sequence: TGCGCCAGCAGTGCAGGGACACCCTTCGGCAATGAGCAGTTCTTC. Translating it yields CASSAGTPFGNEQFF.

The chain uses TRBV7-2 and TRBJ1-2, with 12 nucleotides matching TRBD1. Germline loops: CDR1 SGHTA, CDR2 FQGNSA. The CDR3 consists of 15 residues. The junction had 3 bases not matched to a gene; V was cut back by 2 bases and J by 5 bases. CDR3 in amino acids: CASSLMGQGAYGYTF. CDR3 nucleotides: TGTGCCAGCAGCTTAATGGGACAGGGGGCGTATGGCTACACCTTC.

The chain uses TRBV5-4 and TRBJ1-1, with 8 bases fitting TRBD1. J lost 4 bases, V lost 4 bases, and 9 bases had no gene match. In germline, CDR1 is SGHNT, CDR2 YYREEE (reference sequence). The CDR3 totals 15 residues. The CDR3 reads CASSSRGLGITEAFF. The CDR3 bases are TGTGCCAGCAGCAGCAGGGGGCTAGGAATCACTGAAGCTTTCTTT.

The J gene is TRBJ1-2, the V gene TRBV28, with 7 nucleotides matching TRBD1. The V and J ends lost 8 bases and 2 bases, in that order; junction bases with no gene match: 5. Germline assignment: CDR1 MDHEN and CDR2 SYDVKM. This CDR3 spans 13 amino acids. The chain's CDR3 is CASGDSLNYGYTF. The DNA for the CDR3 is TGTGCCAGCGGGGACAGCTTAAACTATGGCTACACCTTC.

The V gene is TRBV4-2, the J gene TRBJ2-1; TRBD2 matches 9 bases. CDR1 and CDR2 (germline): LGHNA, YNFKEQ. The CDR3 runs 15 residues. Trimming cost V 4 bases and J 6 bases; bases outside gene matches: 7. The CDR3 sequence: CASSLGRGGRNEQFF. For the CDR3, the DNA is TGTGCCAGCAGCCTAGGGCGGGGGGGCCGCAATGAGCAGTTCTTC.